This entry features one T cell receptor (beta chain) sequence. Assay used: immunoSEQ multiplex PCR; TCRdb lists only in-frame clones, some missing. The repertoire holds roughly 77,000 clones, with around nine tenths as singletons. These data come from a study of blood T cell repertoires in COVID-19. Study details: Specimens from acute and convalescent COVID-19 originated in the United States, Italy and Spain.

This clonotype was sampled from a man aged 45 to 65 with active COVID-19. Sequenced material: peripheral blood.

The CDR3 DNA is TGCGCCAGCAGCCTGGACAGGGGGTCCTACAATGAGCAGTTCTTC. Encoded protein: CASSLDRGSYNEQFF. This chain uses TRBV5-1 with TRBJ2-1, with 10 bases that match TRBD1. In germline, CDR1 is SGHRS, CDR2 YFSETQ. After removal of 4 bases from V and 1 base from J, the junction contained 2 bases not matched to a gene. This CDR3 is built from 15 residues.